The 15 T cell receptor beta chains in this list originate from one sample, sequenced in a study of cytomegalovirus exposure and HLA in healthy donors (dated by TCRdb to the late 2010s). Libraries were constructed by the immunoSEQ multiplex PCR assay. Here the immuneACCESS table is served through TCRdb, limited to in-frame sequences with V and J called. Missing clones are a known gap in these copies; in checked studies unresolved V genes cover under half, and the rest lacks a known reason. The sample table holds about 150,000 clones, of which about 88% were seen once. The top ten constitute 3% to 3.5% of the sample. Sequenced sample: PBMCs. The receptors were sampled from a woman younger than 35 in good health and CMV-seropositive.

The sample holds one count of this clone. The chain recombines TRBV30 with TRBJ1-1; D remains unclear. The V and J ends lost 5 bases and 3 bases respectively, with 19 bases between them. Germline assignment: CDR1 GTSNPN and CDR2 SVGIG (reference sequence). The CDR3 length is 15 residues. In DNA, the CDR3 is TGTGCCTGGTCCGCCTCGACCCGCGGTTACACTGAAGCTTTCTTT. Protein product: CAWSASTRGYTEAFF.

V and J are TRBV18 and TRBJ2-7, with D maybe TRBD1 (6 bases). The ends were cut back, 1 base at V and 6 bases at J, with 10 bases in the middle. The CDR3 loop spans 13 amino acids. Germline assignment: CDR1 KGHSH and CDR2 LQKENI. CDR3 DNA: TGTGCCAGCTCACCACGCGGACAGTCCGAGCAGTACTTC. Translating gives CASSPRGQSEQYF.

This chain links TRBV7-2 with TRBJ2-1; D possibly corresponds to TRBD1 (5 bases). Germline lookup yields CDR1 SGHTA and CDR2 FQGNSA. The CDR3 consists of 14 residues. Trimming shortened V by 3 bases and J by 4 bases, and 10 bases separated the two germline ends. DNA of the CDR3: TGTGCCAGCAGCTTCCTAGGGGCGTACAATGAGCAGTTCTTC. It is translated as CASSFLGAYNEQFF.

V usage is TRBV11-2 and J usage is TRBJ2-3, with D possibly TRBD1 on 6 matching bases. The germline V gene encodes CDR1 SGHAT and CDR2 FQNNGV. The V gene lost 6 bases and the J gene lost 4 bases, with 17 bases spanning the gap. The CDR3 is made up of 15 amino acids. As DNA, the CDR3 is TGTGCCAGCAGAGAGGGACACACACGCCCAGATACGCAGTATTTT. This sequence encodes CASREGHTRPDTQYF.

This clone appeared a few times. The V call is TRBV6-5, the J call TRBJ1-1; D is unresolved. Trimming removed 2 bases at V and 6 bases at J, with 16 bases between. The CDR3 extends over 15 amino acids. The germline V gene encodes CDR1 MNHEY and CDR2 SVGAGI. The CDR3 here is CASSYGGVRKSEAFF. DNA for the CDR3: TGTGCCAGCAGTTACGGAGGCGTTCGGAAGTCTGAAGCTTTCTTT.

The chain combines TRBV15 with TRBJ2-5; 10 positions match TRBD2. The CDR3 is 16 residues long. V was clipped by 1 base and J by 2 bases; unmatched bases: 4. Germline CDR1 reads LNHNV; CDR2 reads YYDKDF (reference sequence). The CDR3 coding sequence is TGTGCCACCAGCAGAGTGAGCGGGAGGGCACAAGAGACCCAGTACTTC. Its translation is CATSRVSGRAQETQYF.

The chain uses TRBV30 and TRBJ2-4; TRBD1 is a possible D gene (6 bases). Germline CDR1 and CDR2: GTSNPN and SVGIG (reference sequence). The germline V and J ends were trimmed by 0 bases and 0 bases, with 12 bases remaining between them. CDR3 size: 16 residues. The CDR3 bases are TGTGCCTGGAGTGTTAGAGGGGGTCTAGCCAAAAACATTCAGTACTTC. It translates to CAWSVRGGLAKNIQYF.

The chain employs TRBV25-1 and TRBJ2-7; TRBD2 agrees at 7 bases. The V segment lost 4 bases and the J segment 2 bases; nucleotides outside the gene matches: 8. The CDR3 has 15 amino acids. CDR1 MGHDK and CDR2 SYGVNS come from the germline V gene. CDR3 DNA: TGTGCCAGCAGTGTAGGTGGCGGGAGCCCCTACGAGCAGTACTTC. The encoded protein is CASSVGGGSPYEQYF.

The CDR3 sequence is CASSEPWGPGGYTF. The CDR3 bases are TGTGCCAGCAGTGAACCGTGGGGCCCGGGTGGCTACACCTTC. This chain links TRBV2 with TRBJ1-2; TRBD1 is a possible D gene (5 bases). CDR1 SNHLY and CDR2 FYNNEI come from the germline V gene. The CDR3 runs 14 residues. The V gene lost 2 bases and the J gene lost 7 bases, with 14 bases spanning the gap. The full variable domain, completed using reference TRBV2 and TRBJ1-2, is EPEVTQTPSHQVTQMGQEVILRCVPISNHLYFYWYRQILGQKVEFLVSFYNNEISEKSEIFDDQFSVERPDGSNFTLKIRSTKLEDSAMYFCASSEPWGPGGYTFGSGTRLTVV.

This clone was seen only once. V gene TRBV6-1 combines with J gene TRBJ2-1, with 8 nucleotides matching TRBD1. The CDR3 spans 15 residues. Germline V CDR1 and CDR2: MNHNS, SASEGT. Trimming cost V 2 bases and J 0 bases; bases outside gene matches: 0. The CDR3: CASSETGGSYNEQFF. CDR3 coding DNA: TGTGCCAGCAGTGAAACAGGGGGCTCCTACAATGAGCAGTTCTTC.

This clone was observed once. V gene TRBV7-8 combines with J gene TRBJ2-1, with 8 bases identical to TRBD2. The CDR3 runs 19 residues. CDR1 SGHVS and CDR2 FQNEAQ come from the germline V gene. J lost 0 bases, V lost 5 bases, and 15 bases had no gene match. The CDR3 DNA sequence: TGTGCCAGCAGCCCCCAGAGGGGGATAGCGGGGATCTCCTACAATGAGCAGTTCTTC. Protein: CASSPQRGIAGISYNEQFF.

This rearrangement joins TRBV30 to TRBJ1-5; possibly TRBD1 for D (5 bases). The CDR3 contains 15 residues. V lost 0 bases, J lost 3 bases, and 12 bases lay in between. From germline, CDR1 is GTSNPN and CDR2 SVGIG (reference sequence). The DNA for the CDR3 is TGTGCCTGGAGTGTACGCGGGGGGAACAATCAGCCCCAGCATTTT. It is translated as CAWSVRGGNNQPQHF. Full variable domain (missing parts from reference TRBV30 and TRBJ1-5): SQTIHQWPATLVQPVGSPLSLECTVEGTSNPNLYWYRQAAGRGLQLLFYSVGIGQISSEVPQNLSASRPQDRQFILSSKKLLLSDSGFYLCAWSVRGGNNQPQHFGDGTRLSIL.

The chain links TRBV2 to TRBJ2-4; a weak D match, TRBD1 (6 bases). With 4 bases removed from V and 1 base from J, the gap between germline ends came to 8 bases. The CDR3 is made up of 14 amino acids. In germline, CDR1 is SNHLY, CDR2 FYNNEI. The DNA of the CDR3 is TGTGCCAGCAGTGGGACAGCCGCCAAAAACATTCAGTACTTC. Residues: CASSGTAAKNIQYF.

This clone was found once. The V and J genes are TRBV11-3 and TRBJ2-3; 9 bases line up with TRBD2. The CDR3 contains 15 residues. J lost 1 base, V lost 5 bases, and 4 bases had no gene match. Germline values: CDR1 SGHNT, CDR2 YENEEA. In DNA form, the CDR3 reads TGTGCCAGCAGCGTTAGGACTAGCGGCACAGATACGCAGTATTTT. Amino acids: CASSVRTSGTDTQYF.

In DNA form, the CDR3 reads TGTGCCAGCAGCGGCCCCACCGCGCGGTCTTACGAGCAGTACTTC. Amino acids: CASSGPTARSYEQYF. The V and J genes are TRBV28 and TRBJ2-7; D not resolved. CDR3 length equals 15 residues. Trimming stripped 6 bases from V and 4 bases from J, with 19 bases between. Germline lookup yields CDR1 MDHEN and CDR2 SYDVKM.